The next 24 T cell receptor beta chains were all read from a single sample in a study of OX40 agonist ivuxolimab in advanced cancers. Profiled with immunoSEQ multiplex PCR; TCRdb holds only in-frame clones, not every one. The sample records about 90,000 clones, around 85% being singletons. Sequenced material: CD4+ or CD8+ T cells sorted from blood, taken in a trial of the OX40 agonist ivuxolimab. Source of these receptors: an adult with an advanced solid tumor such as melanoma, head and neck, liver or kidney cancer.

This rearrangement joins TRBV4-2 to TRBJ1-4; 7 bases match TRBD1. The CDR3 extends over 15 amino acids. The V and J ends lost 4 bases and 2 bases, in that order; junction bases with no gene match: 4. The germline V gene has CDR1 LGHNA and CDR2 YNFKEQ. CDR3 residues: CASSPGQATNEKLFF. The CDR3 DNA reads as TGTGCCAGCAGCCCTGGACAGGCCACTAATGAAAAACTGTTTTTT.

This sequence joins TRBV5-1 and TRBJ2-5, with D tentatively TRBD2 (6 bases). The CDR3 has 15 residues. The V gene's germline CDR1 is SGHRS and CDR2 YFSETQ. V dropped 0 bases and J dropped 4 bases, with 13 bases sitting between them. The CDR3 DNA reads as TGCGCCAGCAGCTTGGCTCCGGGAGATGGAGAGACCCAGTACTTC. Translation gives CASSLAPGDGETQYF.

V and J are TRBV6-5 and TRBJ2-6; D is ambiguous. CDR1 is MNHEY and CDR2 is SVGAGI in the germline V gene. The CDR3 totals 13 residues. With 2 bases removed from V and 4 bases from J, the gap between germline ends came to 3 bases. CDR3 DNA: TGTGCCAGCAGTTACGCCGGGGCCAACGTCCTGACTTTC. This codes for CASSYAGANVLTF.

J is TRBJ2-7 and V is TRBV28; D is possibly TRBD1 or TRBD2 (5 bases each). Per the germline V gene, CDR1 is MDHEN and CDR2 is SYDVKM. The CDR3 length is 14 residues. The V end was cut by 4 bases, the J end by 5 bases, with 15 bases between. CDR3 sequence (DNA): TGTGCCAGCAGTTCAAGGGGTACCGGGGACGAGCAGTACTTC. Translation: CASSSRGTGDEQYF.

The chain couples TRBV30 to TRBJ2-3; TRBD2 is a possible D gene (5 bases). This CDR3 spans 15 amino acids. From germline, CDR1 is GTSNPN and CDR2 SVGIG (reference sequence). Trimming cost V 6 bases and J 1 base, with 17 bases left between them. CDR3: CACSGISYGTDTQYF. Written as DNA, the CDR3 is TGTGCCTGCTCCGGGATCTCCTACGGCACAGATACGCAGTATTTT.

The chain has TRBV30 and TRBJ1-3; 10 nucleotides line up with TRBD1. Germline V gives CDR1 GTSNPN, CDR2 SVGIG (reference sequence). Trimming at V came to 7 bases and at J to 4 bases, leaving 7 bases not matched to a gene. The CDR3 is 14 amino acids. The chain's CDR3 is CAFHDRGRGNTIYF. Here the CDR3 DNA reads TGTGCCTTTCACGACAGGGGGCGAGGAAACACCATATATTTT.

The V and J genes are TRBV19 and TRBJ1-5, with no clear D. This CDR3 has 15 amino acids. Germline lookup yields CDR1 LNHDA and CDR2 SQIVND (reference sequence). The V gene lost 5 bases and the J gene lost 7 bases, with 18 bases spanning the gap. The CDR3 bases are TGTGCCAGTAGTCCGGGGTGGGGAGGTATCCAGCCCCAGCATTTT. Encoded protein: CASSPGWGGIQPQHF.

The genes are TRBV5-1 and TRBJ1-1; D may be TRBD1 (5 bases). This CDR3 contains 15 residues. CDR1 SGHRS and CDR2 YFSETQ come from the germline V gene. The ends were cut back, 4 bases at V and 6 bases at J, with 19 bases in the middle. As DNA, the CDR3 is TGCGCCAGCAGCCCGCCGGGATTGCAGGGCTCTGAAGCTTTCTTT. Its protein is CASSPPGLQGSEAFF.

V gene TRBV28 combines with J gene TRBJ2-3; TRBD2 aligns across 7 bases. Germline CDR1 MDHEN, CDR2 SYDVKM. The CDR3 spans 13 residues. The ends lost 5 bases at V and 8 bases at J; junction bases unmatched: 7. CDR3 amino acids: CASSPQVAGTQYF. The CDR3 DNA sequence: TGTGCCAGCAGTCCGCAGGTAGCGGGTACGCAGTATTTT.

J is TRBJ1-1 and V is TRBV7-9; the D is unclear. The CDR3 has 13 amino acids. The V gene lost 5 bases and the J gene lost 1 base, with 8 bases spanning the gap. Germline CDR1 reads SEHNR; CDR2 reads FQNEAQ (reference sequence). The CDR3 DNA sequence: TGTGCCAGCAGCAACACAGCGAACACTGAAGCTTTCTTT. Residues: CASSNTANTEAFF.

Only one count was recorded for this clone. CDR3 bases: TGTGCCAGCAGTACCCATACCGAGCAGTTCTTC. Amino acids: CASSTHTEQFF. The chain employs TRBV27 and TRBJ2-1; D gene unclear. The CDR3 loop spans 11 amino acids. Trimming pared 5 bases from V and 10 bases from J, leaving 9 bases between. Per germline, CDR1 MNHEY and CDR2 SMNVEV (reference sequence).

The chain couples TRBV7-8 to TRBJ1-2; 7 bases are a match to TRBD1. Per germline, CDR1 SGHVS and CDR2 FQNEAQ. The CDR3 is 17 amino acids. Germline trimming cut 2 bases from V and 2 bases from J; bases unmatched to any gene: 11. CDR3 DNA: TGTGCCAGCAGCTTATTCTCGGGGGGACAGACAAACTATGGCTACACCTTC. The encoded protein is CASSLFSGGQTNYGYTF. The whole variable domain, remainder taken from reference TRBV7-8 and TRBJ1-2, is GAGVSQSPRYKVAKRGQDVALRCDPISGHVSLFWYQQALGQGPEFLTYFQNEAQLDKSGLPSDRFFAERPEGSVSTLKIQRTQQEDSAVYLCASSLFSGGQTNYGYTFGSGTRLTVV.

V gene TRBV7-8 combines with J gene TRBJ1-1; 8 bases are shared with TRBD1. Germline V gives CDR1 SGHVS, CDR2 FQNEAQ. The CDR3 has 14 amino acids. With V trimmed by 3 bases and J by 5 bases, 5 bases remained unmatched. In DNA form, the CDR3 reads TGTGCCAGCAGCTTGGACAGGGTGGGGACTGAAGCTTTCTTT. Translation: CASSLDRVGTEAFF.

This chain's CDR3 is CASSQDSGRIINEKLFF. Written as DNA, the CDR3 is TGTGCCAGCAGCCAAGATTCAGGGCGGATTATTAATGAAAAACTGTTTTTT. The chain combines TRBV4-2 with TRBJ1-4; D is perhaps TRBD1 (5 bases). The CDR3 runs to 17 residues. V lost 0 bases, J lost 4 bases, and 15 bases lay in between. Looked up from germline, CDR1 is LGHNA and CDR2 is YNFKEQ.

V and J are TRBV27 and TRBJ1-1; D perhaps matches TRBD1 (5 bases). Trimming stripped 4 bases from V and 3 bases from J, with 15 bases between. Per the germline V gene, CDR1 is MNHEY and CDR2 is SMNVEV (reference sequence). The CDR3 has 15 amino acids. The CDR3 here is CASSSQDGWDTEAFF. As DNA, the CDR3 is TGTGCCAGCAGTTCACAGGACGGTTGGGACACTGAAGCTTTCTTT.

The rearrangement links TRBV7-3 to TRBJ1-5; D unclear. The CDR3 spans 15 residues. The germline gives CDR1 SGHTA, CDR2 FQGTGA. Trimming left V 8 bases short and J 3 bases short, with 17 bases between. Here the CDR3 DNA reads TGTGCCAGCGGAAGCGGGCAGGAATACAATCAGCCCCAGCATTTT. Translated, it gives CASGSGQEYNQPQHF. The complete variable domain, with remaining parts taken from reference TRBV7-3 and TRBJ1-5, reads GAGVSQTPSNKVTEKGKYVELRCDPISGHTALYWYRQSLGQGPEFLIYFQGTGAADDSGLPNDRFFAVRPEGSVSTLKIQRTERGDSAVYLCASGSGQEYNQPQHFGDGTRLSIL.

The chain recombines TRBV7-3 with TRBJ2-5; tentative D call: TRBD1 (5 bases). V was shortened by 5 bases and J by 2 bases, with 12 bases between the two germline ends. Per the germline V gene, CDR1 is SGHTA and CDR2 is FQGTGA. This CDR3 has 14 residues. The chain's CDR3 is CASSPTGLQETQYF. CDR3 bases: TGTGCCAGCAGCCCAACAGGATTGCAAGAGACCCAGTACTTC.

The V call is TRBV5-4, the J call TRBJ2-3, with no clear D. From germline, CDR1 is SGHNT and CDR2 YYREEE (reference sequence). V dropped 0 bases and J dropped 4 bases, with 6 bases sitting between them. The CDR3 contains 13 residues. The chain's CDR3 is CASSLGPPDTQYF. Written as DNA, the CDR3 is TGTGCCAGCAGCTTGGGACCGCCAGATACGCAGTATTTT.

The J gene is TRBJ2-3, the V gene TRBV7-9; D call uncertain. V dropped 2 bases and J dropped 4 bases, with 13 bases sitting between them. Germline V lookup: CDR1 SEHNR, CDR2 FQNEAQ (reference sequence). This CDR3 has 15 amino acids. The CDR3 DNA reads as TGTGCCAGCAGCTTAACGGCTAGTTGGGCAGATACGCAGTATTTT. It yields the protein CASSLTASWADTQYF.

V and J are TRBV30 and TRBJ1-2, with TRBD1 identical over 10 bases. Trimming took 2 bases from V and 1 from J; bases not matched to a gene: 4. This CDR3 has 15 amino acids. In germline, CDR1 is GTSNPN, CDR2 SVGIG (reference sequence). CDR3 DNA sequence: TGTGCCTGGAGTTCTGGGGACAGGGGTAACTATGGCTACACCTTC. Its protein is CAWSSGDRGNYGYTF.

This chain connects TRBV27 to TRBJ2-7; 9 bases fit TRBD2. The germline V gene has CDR1 MNHEY and CDR2 SMNVEV (reference sequence). This CDR3 has 14 amino acids. The V segment lost 6 bases and the J segment 9 bases; nucleotides outside the gene matches: 12. The CDR3 sequence: CASRGLATFTSQYF. CDR3 DNA: TGTGCCAGCAGAGGACTAGCGACTTTTACGTCGCAGTACTTC.

This clone was seen once. The J gene is TRBJ1-1, the V gene TRBV5-1, with D hard to call. This CDR3 is 17 amino acids long. Looked up from germline, CDR1 is SGHRS and CDR2 is YFSETQ. The germline V and J ends were trimmed by 0 bases and 1 base, with 16 bases remaining between them. CDR3 loop: CASSLAFRGRRNTEAFF. The DNA for the CDR3 is TGCGCCAGCAGCTTGGCCTTCAGAGGCCGTAGGAACACTGAAGCTTTCTTT. The full variable domain, completed using reference TRBV5-1 and TRBJ1-1, is KAGVTQTPRYLIKTRGQQVTLSCSPISGHRSVSWYQQTPGQGLQFLFEYFSETQRNKGNFPGRFSGRQFSNSRSEMNVSTLELGDSALYLCASSLAFRGRRNTEAFFGQGTRLTVV.

The V call is TRBV7-8, the J call TRBJ2-3; 7 nucleotides line up with TRBD2. CDR3 size: 14 residues. The V gene's germline CDR1 is SGHVS and CDR2 FQNEAQ. The junction had 0 bases not matched to a gene; V was cut back by 2 bases and J by 1 base. The CDR3 nucleotides are TGTGCCAGCAGCTTAACTAGCGGCACAGATACGCAGTATTTT. Amino acid sequence: CASSLTSGTDTQYF.

This chain's CDR3 is CASSITVSHGEQYV. The CDR3 DNA is TGTGCCAGTAGTATCACAGTCTCACACGGCGAGCAGTACGTC. The chain uses TRBV19 and TRBJ2-7; no reliable D call. CDR1 is LNHDA and CDR2 is SQIVND in the germline V gene (reference sequence). V was trimmed by 3 bases and J by 6 bases, leaving 15 bases between them. This CDR3 is built from 14 residues.